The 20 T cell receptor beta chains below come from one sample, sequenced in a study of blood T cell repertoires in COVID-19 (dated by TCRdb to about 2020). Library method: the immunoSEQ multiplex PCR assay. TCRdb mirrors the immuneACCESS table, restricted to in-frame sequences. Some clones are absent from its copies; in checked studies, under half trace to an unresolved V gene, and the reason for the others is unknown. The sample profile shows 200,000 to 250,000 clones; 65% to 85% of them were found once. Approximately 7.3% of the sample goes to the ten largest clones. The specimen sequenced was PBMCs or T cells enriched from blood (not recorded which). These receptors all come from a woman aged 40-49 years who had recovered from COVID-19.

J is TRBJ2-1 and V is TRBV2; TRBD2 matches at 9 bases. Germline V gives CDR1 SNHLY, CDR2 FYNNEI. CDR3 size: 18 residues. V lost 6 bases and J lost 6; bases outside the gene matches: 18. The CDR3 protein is CASRAKVAGVVVGNEQFF. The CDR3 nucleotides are TGTGCCAGCAGGGCCAAAGTAGCGGGAGTAGTGGTTGGCAATGAGCAGTTCTTC.

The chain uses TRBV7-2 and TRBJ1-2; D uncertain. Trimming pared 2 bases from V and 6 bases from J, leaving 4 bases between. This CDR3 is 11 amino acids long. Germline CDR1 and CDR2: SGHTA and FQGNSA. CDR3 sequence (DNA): TGTGCCAGCAGCTTAACACATGGCTACACCTTC. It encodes CASSLTHGYTF.

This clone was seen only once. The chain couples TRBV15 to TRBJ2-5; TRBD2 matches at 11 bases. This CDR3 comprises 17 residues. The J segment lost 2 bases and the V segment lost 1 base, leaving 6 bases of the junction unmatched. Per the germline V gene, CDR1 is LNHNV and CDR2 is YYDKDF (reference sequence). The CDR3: CATSRALLAGEQETQYF. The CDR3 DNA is TGTGCCACCAGCAGAGCCTTACTAGCGGGAGAACAAGAGACCCAGTACTTC.

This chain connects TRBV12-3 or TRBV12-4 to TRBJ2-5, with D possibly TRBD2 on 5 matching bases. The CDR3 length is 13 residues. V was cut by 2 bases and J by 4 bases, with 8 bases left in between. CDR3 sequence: CASSLIRGETQYF. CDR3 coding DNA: TGTGCCAGCAGTTTAATCCGGGGAGAGACCCAGTACTTC.

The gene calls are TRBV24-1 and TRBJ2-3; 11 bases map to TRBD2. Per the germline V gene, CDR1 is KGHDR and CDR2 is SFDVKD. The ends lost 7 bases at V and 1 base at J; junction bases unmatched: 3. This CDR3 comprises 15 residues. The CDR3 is CATSLLAGGTDTQYF. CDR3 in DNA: TGTGCCACCAGCCTACTAGCGGGGGGCACAGATACGCAGTATTTT.

CDR3 protein: CASRGRGIRTEAFF. CDR3 nucleotides: TGTGCCAGTAGAGGGCGAGGGATTAGAACTGAAGCTTTCTTT. This rearrangement joins TRBV19 to TRBJ1-1; no clear D gene. V was pared by 6 bases and J by 5 bases, with 16 bases between. Germline-derived CDR1 and CDR2 are LNHDA and SQIVND (reference sequence). The CDR3 is made up of 14 amino acids.

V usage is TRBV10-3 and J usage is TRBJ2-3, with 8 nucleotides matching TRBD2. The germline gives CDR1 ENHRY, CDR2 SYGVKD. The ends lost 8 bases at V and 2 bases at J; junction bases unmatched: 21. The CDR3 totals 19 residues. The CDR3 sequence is CAIDRGREGPLVHTDTQYF. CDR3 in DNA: TGTGCCATCGACCGGGGTCGGGAGGGCCCCCTGGTGCACACAGATACGCAGTATTTT.

CDR3 DNA: TGTGCCAGTTCTTTGGGGACACCATACTCTGGAAACACCATATATTTT. This translates into CASSLGTPYSGNTIYF. V is TRBV19 and J is TRBJ1-3; D is perhaps TRBD1 (6 bases). Deletions cut 8 bases from V and 0 bases from J, with 17 bases between. Germline V gene lookup returns CDR1 LNHDA and CDR2 SQIVND (reference sequence). The CDR3 is made up of 16 amino acids.

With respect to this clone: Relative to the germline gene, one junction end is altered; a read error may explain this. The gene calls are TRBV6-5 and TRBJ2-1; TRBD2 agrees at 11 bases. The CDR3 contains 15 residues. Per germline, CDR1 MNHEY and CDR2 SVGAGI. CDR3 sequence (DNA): TGTGCCAGCAGTCACTCCGGGACTAGCGGAAGAGAGCAGTTCTTC. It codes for CASSHSGTSGREQFF.

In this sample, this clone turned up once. CDR3 amino acids: CASSSHRGLPGNTIYF. The DNA for the CDR3 is TGTGCCAGCAGCTCACACAGGGGATTACCCGGAAACACCATATATTTT. This chain connects TRBV5-6 to TRBJ1-3, with 7 bases matching TRBD1. The CDR3 is 16 residues long. V dropped 3 bases and J dropped 4; count of bases not matched to a gene: 10. Looked up from germline, CDR1 is SGHDT and CDR2 is YYEEEE.

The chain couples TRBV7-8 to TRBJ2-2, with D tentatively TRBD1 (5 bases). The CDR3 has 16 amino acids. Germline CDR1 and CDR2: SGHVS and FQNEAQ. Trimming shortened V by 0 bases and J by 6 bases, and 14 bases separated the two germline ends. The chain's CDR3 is CASSLARQGQAGELFF. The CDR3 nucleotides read TGTGCCAGCAGCTTAGCGAGGCAGGGCCAAGCCGGGGAGCTGTTTTTT.

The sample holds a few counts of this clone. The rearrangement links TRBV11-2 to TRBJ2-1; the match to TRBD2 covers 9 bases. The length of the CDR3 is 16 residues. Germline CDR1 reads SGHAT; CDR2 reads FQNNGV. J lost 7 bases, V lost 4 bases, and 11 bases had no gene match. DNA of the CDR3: TGTGCCAGCAGCTCCCTAGCGGGGCACGGGGGAAATGAGCAGTTCTTC. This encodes CASSSLAGHGGNEQFF.

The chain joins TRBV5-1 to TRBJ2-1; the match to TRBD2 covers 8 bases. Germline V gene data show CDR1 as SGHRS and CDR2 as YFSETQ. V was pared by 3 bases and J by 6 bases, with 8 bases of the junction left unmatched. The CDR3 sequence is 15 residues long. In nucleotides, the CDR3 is TGCGCCAGCAGCTCGGAGCGGGAGTGGGGCAATGAGCAGTTCTTC. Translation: CASSSEREWGNEQFF.

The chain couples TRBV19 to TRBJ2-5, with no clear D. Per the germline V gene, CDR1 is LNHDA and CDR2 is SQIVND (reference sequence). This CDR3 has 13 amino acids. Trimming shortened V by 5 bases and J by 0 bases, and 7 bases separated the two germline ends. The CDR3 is CASSQSHQETQYF. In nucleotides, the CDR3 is TGTGCCAGTAGTCAGTCCCACCAAGAGACCCAGTACTTC.

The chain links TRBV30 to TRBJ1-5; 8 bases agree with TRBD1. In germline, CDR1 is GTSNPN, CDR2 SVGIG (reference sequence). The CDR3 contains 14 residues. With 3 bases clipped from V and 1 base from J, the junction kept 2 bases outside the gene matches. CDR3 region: CAWRGDRSNQPQHF. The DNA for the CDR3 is TGTGCCTGGAGGGGGGACAGGAGCAATCAGCCCCAGCATTTT.

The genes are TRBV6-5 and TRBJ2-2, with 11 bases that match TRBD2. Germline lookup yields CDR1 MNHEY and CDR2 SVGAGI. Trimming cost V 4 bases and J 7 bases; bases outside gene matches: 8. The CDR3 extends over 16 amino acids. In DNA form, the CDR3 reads TGTGCCAGCAGTTTTCTAGCGGGAGGTTTGGACGGGGAGCTGTTTTTT. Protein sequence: CASSFLAGGLDGELFF.

CDR3 nucleotides: TGCGCCAGCAGCTACGGGACACAGGGTAACAACATTCAGTACTTC. Translation gives CASSYGTQGNNIQYF. The J gene is TRBJ2-4, the V gene TRBV5-1; possible D gene TRBD1, 6 bases. Between the trimmed V and J ends, which lost 3 bases and 7 bases, there was a span of 17 bases. Germline values: CDR1 SGHRS, CDR2 YFSETQ. The CDR3 is 15 residues long.

The CDR3 protein is CASSPRTGATNEKLFF. CDR3 DNA: TGTGCCAGCAGCCCTCGGACAGGAGCAACTAATGAAAAACTGTTTTTT. The chain links TRBV11-3 to TRBJ1-4; 7 bases are shared with TRBD1. The ends lost 5 bases at V and 0 bases at J; junction bases unmatched: 6. Per germline, CDR1 SGHNT and CDR2 YENEEA. The CDR3 extends over 16 amino acids.

The CDR3 nucleotides read TGTGCCAGCAACTTATATTTATCTTCGGGGGGGCGCGTAGATACGCAGTATTTT. Translated: CASNLYLSSGGRVDTQYF. The chain has TRBV5-5 and TRBJ2-3; the match to TRBD2 covers 8 bases. This CDR3 comprises 18 residues. V lost 6 bases to trimming and J lost 5 bases; unmatched junction nucleotides: 20. Germline CDR1 and CDR2: SGHKS and YYEKEE (reference sequence).

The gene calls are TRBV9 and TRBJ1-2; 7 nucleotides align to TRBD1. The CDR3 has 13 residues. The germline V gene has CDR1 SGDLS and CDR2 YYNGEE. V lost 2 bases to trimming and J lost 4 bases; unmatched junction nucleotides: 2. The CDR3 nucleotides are TGTGCCAGCAGCGTCCGGGACAGCTATGGCTACACCTTC. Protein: CASSVRDSYGYTF.